These T cell receptor beta chains were read from a single sample in a study of graft-versus-host responses after intestinal transplantation. Only in-frame clones appear in the TCRdb table, and some are missing; sequencing was by immunoSEQ multiplex PCR. The sample comprises tens of thousands of clones, around nine tenths of which are singletons, and approximately 6% rests with the top ten. No antigen has been identified for these receptors. The sample was unstimulated CD8+ T cells sorted from spleen or lymph node cells, taken before intestinal transplant. Receptor source: a human donor who received an intestinal transplant. Both conserved end residues are part of each CDR3. Fields, in order: D gene, V gene, J gene, clone size, CDR3 DNA, CDR3 protein. A D gene is named only where the DNA matches it firmly. The listing skips clone size in some rows; elsewhere it reads once, few, many or a size class.

>NA|TRBV2|TRBJ2-5|NA
TGTGCCAGCATCGGAGACCAAGAGACCCAGTACTTC
CASIGDQETQYF
>NA|TRBV2|TRBJ2-1|NA
TGTGCCAGCAGCTGGACAGAGCAGTTCTTC
CASSWTEQFF
>NA|TRBV5-6|TRBJ1-2|NA
TGTGCCAGCAGCTTGTGGGGGGGTTCTAACTATGGCTACACCTTC
CASSLWGGSNYGYTF
>NA|TRBV14|TRBJ2-1|NA
TGTGCCAGCAGCCCCTATGAGGGGCTTTACAATGAGCAGTTCTTC
CASSPYEGLYNEQFF
>TRBD2|TRBV6-5|TRBJ2-7|NA
TGTGCCAGCAGTTATTTCGGCGGGGGAGGCGACGAGCAGTACTTC
CASSYFGGGGDEQYF
>NA|TRBV9|TRBJ1-3|few
TGTGCCAGCAGCGTAGGGGGACAAGGAAACACCATATATTTT
CASSVGGQGNTIYF
>NA|TRBV5-1|TRBJ1-2|NA
TGCGCCAGCAGCTTGAGCCACCCGGGCCTACATGGCTACACCTTC
CASSLSHPGLHGYTF
>TRBD2|TRBV9|TRBJ2-3|NA
TGTGCCAGGGAAGCGGGAGGAGCTAGCACAGATACGCAGTATTTT
CAREAGGASTDTQYF
>TRBD2|TRBV28|TRBJ2-7|NA
TGTGCCAGCAGTTCGGGAGGGGGGAGCGAGCAGTACTTC
CASSSGGGSEQYF
>TRBD1|TRBV6-4|TRBJ1-4|NA
TGTGCCAGCAGTGAGCGGCGGGACAGGGGGCATGATGAAAAACTGTTTTTT
CASSERRDRGHDEKLFF
>TRBD1|TRBV13|TRBJ1-2|NA
TGTGCCAGCAGCTTAGTGGACAGGGACGGTGGCTACACCTTC
CASSLVDRDGGYTF
>NA|TRBV6-5|TRBJ2-3|NA
TGTGCCAGCAGCCCTGGGCGGGGAGATACGCAGTATTTT
CASSPGRGDTQYF
>TRBD1|TRBV5-4|TRBJ1-1|NA
TGTGCCAGCAGCGGACAGGGGATCCCCGATGTCGACACTGAAGCTTTCTTT
CASSGQGIPDVDTEAFF
>NA|TRBV7-6|TRBJ2-1|NA
TGTGCCAGCAGCTTGAGACCGAGTGAGCAGTTCTTC
CASSLRPSEQFF
>NA|TRBV6-5|TRBJ2-7|NA
TGTGCCAGCAGTGAATGGCGGAGCTCCTACGAGCAGTACTTC
CASSEWRSSYEQYF
>TRBD2|TRBV19|TRBJ2-1|few
TGTGCCAGTAGTACGATCCCGGGAGGGAAGGATGAGCAGTTCTTC
CASSTIPGGKDEQFF
>TRBD2|TRBV27|TRBJ2-1|NA
TGTGCCAGCAGTTTTTCGGGGACTAGCGCCAATGAGCAGTTCTTC
CASSFSGTSANEQFF
>NA|TRBV21-1|TRBJ2-2|few
TGTGCCAGCAGCAATACCGGGGAGCTGTTTTTT
CASSNTGELFF
>TRBD1|TRBV9|TRBJ1-3|NA
TGTGCCAGCAGCGTAGAGGACAGGGTTTTGGCTGGAAACACCATATATTTT
CASSVEDRVLAGNTIYF